The 2 T cell receptor beta chains below were found in one sample sequenced in a study of blood T cell repertoires in COVID-19. Here immunoSEQ multiplex PCR was the method, and the copy in TCRdb shows in-frame clones only, minus some. The data contain approximately 400,000 clones, 89% of them singletons. The specimen was peripheral blood. These receptors originate from a man between 35 and 55 years old with acute or convalescent COVID-19.

This chain links TRBV5-4 with TRBJ2-2; 10 positions match TRBD2. Germline V gene lookup returns CDR1 SGHNT and CDR2 YYREEE (reference sequence). This CDR3 spans 16 amino acids. V was pared by 4 bases and J by 6 bases, with 9 bases of the junction left unmatched. The CDR3 bases are TGTGCCAGCAGCGCGGGTACTAGCGGGATCTCCGGGGAGCTGTTTTTT. The encoded protein is CASSAGTSGISGELFF.

CDR3 nucleotide sequence: TGTGCCAGCGGATCCGGGACAGGGGTTGATGGGGCCGGAAACACCATATATTTT. The encoded protein is CASGSGTGVDGAGNTIYF. This chain joins TRBV28 and TRBJ1-3; 10 positions match TRBD1. Germline CDR1 is MDHEN and CDR2 is SYDVKM. V dropped 8 bases and J dropped 4; count of bases not matched to a gene: 17. The CDR3 is made up of 18 amino acids.